This T cell receptor (beta chain) was recovered during a study of spatial heterogeneity in lung cancer. Time point in this sample: sample taken at primary tumor resection. TCRs were sequenced from unsorted whole RNA of tumor, nontumor lung or PBMC. TCRdb analysed the 5' RACE reads with MiXCR anew, one entry per CDR3 protein. The repertoire has about 75,000 distinct CDR3 sequences, more than 10% of them found once; the top ten carry 6.5% to 7.5%. Study findings and constraints: Ubiquitous expanded tumor TCRs appeared in blood more at resection than follow-up.

Trimming removed 5 bases at V and 2 bases at J, with 16 bases between. CDR3 size: 17 residues. From germline, CDR1 is MGHRA and CDR2 YSYEKL. In regard to this clonotype: What it binds is unknown.

This material consisted of PBMCs, taken at surgery. The source of this sequence is a male donor with early-stage non-small cell lung cancer. V is TRBV4-1 and J is TRBJ2-6; weak D call: TRBD2 (6 bases). The CDR3: CASSGRQGGAGANVLTF. CDR3 coding DNA: TGCGCCAGCAGCGGGCGGCAGGGAGGCGCTGGGGCCAACGTCCTGACTTTC.